The TCR beta chain described here comes from a study of blood T cell repertoires in COVID-19. About the research overall: Samples of COVID-19 (acute and convalescent) were obtained from the United States, Italy and Spain.

Enrolment of Seattle patients took place during active infection, and they were followed longitudinally. Original handling: Amplification of reference gene primers provided the estimated nucleated cell counts. TCRdb's copy holds only in-frame clones and misses some; the assay was immunoSEQ multiplex PCR. V and J calls and clone size come straight from that table; D and trimming were deduced from the DNA. Of some 300,000 clones in the sample, roughly 90% were seen once. Per the germline V gene, CDR1 is SGHTA and CDR2 is FQGTGA. The CDR3 has 14 residues. The V and J ends lost 1 base and 3 bases respectively, with 8 bases between them.

This sequence originates from a woman between 35 and 50 years old with COVID-19, enrolled during active disease. The sample was peripheral blood. This sequence joins TRBV7-3 and TRBJ2-3, with a weak D call TRBD2 (6 bases). The chain's CDR3 is CASSLNGRTDTQYF. The CDR3 nucleotides read TGTGCCAGCAGCTTAAATGGGAGGACAGATACGCAGTATTTT.